This entry lists 18 T cell receptor beta chains sequenced from one sample in a study of neurological immune-mediated disorders. TCRdb fed the 5' RACE reads into MiXCR, producing one record per CDR3 protein. The table shows 93,000 or so distinct CDR3 sequences, with 10% to 14% occurring only once. Sample time point: longitudinal time-point 3. Sequenced sample: PBMCs. Receptors were obtained from a female donor with HTLV-1-associated myelopathy (HAM/TSP).

This clonotype was counted at least ten times. The rearrangement links TRBV14 to TRBJ2-3, with 7 bases identical to TRBD1. With V trimmed by 4 bases and J by 5 bases, 3 bases remained unmatched. The CDR3 consists of 13 residues. CDR1 and CDR2 (germline): SGHDN, FVKESK. The CDR3 protein is CASSRNRGDTQYF. CDR3 in DNA: TGTGCCAGCAGCCGCAACAGGGGAGATACGCAGTATTTT.

This clonotype was seen repeatedly, ten times or more. The chain combines TRBV7-2 with TRBJ2-7; 15 bases align to TRBD2. The CDR3 is made up of 17 amino acids. Germline V gene sequence: CDR1 SGHTA, CDR2 FQGNSA. Trimming took 5 bases from V and 3 from J; bases not matched to a gene: 8. CDR3 sequence (DNA): TGTGCCAGCAGCACCCGGACTAGCGGGGGGGCAATCTACGAGCAGTACTTC. Protein product: CASSTRTSGGAIYEQYF.

The J gene is TRBJ2-7, the V gene TRBV6-6, with no clear D. The CDR3 consists of 14 residues. Germline-derived CDR1 and CDR2 are MNHNY and SVGAGI (reference sequence). Between the trimmed V and J ends, which lost 1 base and 1 base, there was a span of 8 bases. DNA for the CDR3: TGTGCCAGCAGTTACTTTCTGGGTTCCTACGAGCAGTACTTC. Amino acids: CASSYFLGSYEQYF.

In this sample, this clonotype turned up many times. This chain uses TRBV10-3 with TRBJ2-6; D not certain. V was trimmed by 0 bases and J by 2 bases, leaving 5 bases between them. CDR3 length: 15 residues. Germline CDR1 reads ENHRY; CDR2 reads SYGVKD. In nucleotides, the CDR3 is TGTGCCATCAGTGAGTCAGAGCCTGGGGCCAACGTCCTGACTTTC. Translating gives CAISESEPGANVLTF.

In this sample, this clonotype turned up many times. The J gene is TRBJ2-1, the V gene TRBV20-1, with 7 bases identical to TRBD1. Germline V lookup: CDR1 DFQATT, CDR2 SNEGSKA (reference sequence). V shed 6 bases and J 9 bases; nucleotides not matched to a gene: 8. The CDR3 contains 12 residues. For the CDR3, the DNA is TGCAGTGCAAAAGGACAGGCTGCTGAGCAGTTCTTC. It translates to CSAKGQAAEQFF.

This clonotype was detected ten times or more. The rearrangement uses TRBV12-3 or TRBV12-4 and TRBJ1-2; D uncertain. CDR3 length: 12 amino acids. The V and J ends lost 4 bases and 8 bases respectively, with 11 bases between them. For the CDR3, the DNA is TGTGCCAGCAGTTGGGAATTACAGGGCTACACCTTC. This gives the protein CASSWELQGYTF.

This clonotype was found many times. The chain combines TRBV12-3 or TRBV12-4 with TRBJ2-2, with D unclear. The CDR3 spans 15 residues. V lost 8 bases, J lost 3 bases, and 16 bases lay in between. CDR3 sequence (DNA): TGTGCCAGCCTTCTTATCCCCGGGCACACCGGGGAGCTGTTTTTT. This translates into CASLLIPGHTGELFF.

This sequence joins TRBV7-9 and TRBJ2-7; no clear D gene. Germline loops: CDR1 SEHNR, CDR2 FQNEAQ (reference sequence). V dropped 3 bases and J dropped 0 bases, with 12 bases sitting between them. The CDR3 is 15 residues long. CDR3: CASSFSSVGSYEQYF. The DNA of the CDR3 is TGTGCCAGCAGCTTTAGTAGTGTGGGCTCCTACGAGCAGTACTTC.

This clonotype came up many times. V gene TRBV6-5 combines with J gene TRBJ2-7; maybe TRBD1 (5 bases). V was pared by 0 bases and J by 6 bases, with 12 bases between. The germline V gene has CDR1 MNHEY and CDR2 SVGAGI. The CDR3 is made up of 14 amino acids. The CDR3 region has the DNA TGTGCCAGCAGTTACTCCCTAGAAGGGGTCGAGCAGTACTTC. Protein sequence: CASSYSLEGVEQYF.

Points on this clonotype: A much more abundant neighbour one base away suggests this may be a read error. This chain joins TRBV5-1 and TRBJ1-1, with D possibly TRBD1 on 6 matching bases. Germline CDR1 and CDR2: SGHRS and YFSETQ. The CDR3 is 17 amino acids. The CDR3 protein is CANSPDSRGKGNTEAFF. CDR3 coding DNA: TGCGCCAACAGCCCCGACTCCAGGGGAAAGGGGAACACTGAAGCTTTCTTT. The full variable domain, completed using reference TRBV5-1 and TRBJ1-1, is KAGVTQTPRYLIKTRGQQVTLSCSPISGHRSVSWYQQTPGQGLQFLFEYFSETQRNKGNFPGRFSGRQFSNSRSEMNVSTLELGDSALYLCANSPDSRGKGNTEAFFGQGTRLTVV.

This clonotype was detected ten times or more. The chain carries TRBV14 and TRBJ2-2; tentative D call: TRBD2 (5 bases). Trimming took off 2 bases at V and 2 bases at J, with 15 bases between the two ends. The germline V gene encodes CDR1 SGHDN and CDR2 FVKESK. CDR3 length: 17 residues. Written as DNA, the CDR3 is TGTGCCAGCAGCCAATGGAGGAGTAGGGCCAACACCGGGGAGCTGTTTTTT. It is translated as CASSQWRSRANTGELFF.

This clonotype was recorded many times. V usage is TRBV5-1 and J usage is TRBJ2-7; unclear D gene. Germline assignment: CDR1 SGHRS and CDR2 YFSETQ. The length of the CDR3 is 11 residues. The V gene lost 0 bases and the J gene lost 5 bases, with 3 bases spanning the gap. CDR3 sequence reads: CASSLENEQYF. CDR3 sequence (DNA): TGCGCCAGCAGCTTGGAAAACGAGCAGTACTTC.

This clonotype has a count of ten or more. The chain couples TRBV5-1 to TRBJ2-2, with 7 bases identical to TRBD2. There are 16 residues in the CDR3. CDR1 SGHRS and CDR2 YFSETQ come from the germline V gene. The V and J ends lost 3 bases and 5 bases, in that order; junction bases with no gene match: 10. The CDR3 protein is CASSWAGLESTGELFF. CDR3 nucleotide sequence: TGCGCCAGCAGCTGGGCTGGACTAGAGAGTACCGGGGAGCTGTTTTTT.

This clonotype was detected many times. The CDR3 region has the DNA TGTGCCAGCAGCTTAGGGGTAGCGGGGGGGTTCACAGATACGCAGTATTTT. Amino acids: CASSLGVAGGFTDTQYF. The rearrangement links TRBV7-2 to TRBJ2-3, with 11 bases fitting TRBD2. The CDR3 sequence is 17 residues long. Germline V gene sequence: CDR1 SGHTA, CDR2 FQGNSA. With 1 base clipped from V and 2 bases from J, the junction kept 5 bases outside the gene matches.

The chain recombines TRBV20-1 with TRBJ2-5; 14 positions match TRBD2. With 6 bases clipped from V and 3 bases from J, the junction kept 12 bases outside the gene matches. The CDR3 spans 17 residues. Germline V gene sequence: CDR1 DFQATT, CDR2 SNEGSKA (reference sequence). The DNA of the CDR3 is TGCAGTGCACGGACTAGCGGGGGGTTTGGAGAAAAAGAGACCCAGTACTTC. Its translation is CSARTSGGFGEKETQYF.

This clonotype was seen repeatedly, ten times or more. CDR3 in amino acids: CASSLDSGEDTQYF. CDR3 nucleotides: TGCGCCAGCAGCTTGGACAGCGGAGAAGATACGCAGTATTTT. This chain uses TRBV5-1 with TRBJ2-3, with a tentative D call TRBD2 (5 bases). With 0 bases removed from V and 5 bases from J, the gap between germline ends came to 10 bases. The CDR3 extends over 14 amino acids. Looked up from germline, CDR1 is SGHRS and CDR2 is YFSETQ.

The J gene is TRBJ2-1, the V gene TRBV5-1; 7 positions match TRBD2. The germline V gene has CDR1 SGHRS and CDR2 YFSETQ. CDR3 length: 15 residues. V dropped 7 bases and J dropped 7; count of bases not matched to a gene: 14. The CDR3 nucleotides are TGCGCCAGCTCCTCAACCCCGGGACTAACAAATGAGCAGTTCTTC. This encodes CASSSTPGLTNEQFF.

The sample holds a few counts of this clonotype. The junction departs from germline at one end; a sequencing error may be responsible. V usage is TRBV9 and J usage is TRBJ2-1; 9 bases map to TRBD2. The CDR3 has 13 residues. Germline CDR1 and CDR2: SGDLS and YYNGEE. The DNA of the CDR3 is TGTGCCAACAGCGCTAGCGGGGACAATGAGCAGTTCTTC. Protein product: CANSASGDNEQFF.